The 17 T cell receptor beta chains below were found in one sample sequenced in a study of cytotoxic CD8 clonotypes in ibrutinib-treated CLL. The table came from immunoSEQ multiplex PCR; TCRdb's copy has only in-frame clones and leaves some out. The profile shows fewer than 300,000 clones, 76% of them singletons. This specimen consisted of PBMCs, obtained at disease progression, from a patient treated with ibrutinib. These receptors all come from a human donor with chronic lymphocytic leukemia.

The CDR3 DNA sequence: TGTGCCAGCACTGCAGGTCGTGGGAGTCTCAACGAGCAGTACTTC. Its translation is CASTAGRGSLNEQYF. This chain joins TRBV5-6 and TRBJ2-7; possible D gene TRBD2, 5 bases. Trimming took off 6 bases at V and 5 bases at J, with 21 bases between the two ends. CDR3 size: 15 residues. Looked up from germline, CDR1 is SGHDT and CDR2 is YYEEEE.

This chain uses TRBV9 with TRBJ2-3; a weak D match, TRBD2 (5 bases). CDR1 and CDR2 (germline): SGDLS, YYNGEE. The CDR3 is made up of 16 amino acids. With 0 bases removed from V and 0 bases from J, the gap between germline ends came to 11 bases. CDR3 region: CASSVAERTSTDTQYF. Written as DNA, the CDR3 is TGTGCCAGCAGCGTAGCCGAGCGGACTAGCACAGATACGCAGTATTTT.

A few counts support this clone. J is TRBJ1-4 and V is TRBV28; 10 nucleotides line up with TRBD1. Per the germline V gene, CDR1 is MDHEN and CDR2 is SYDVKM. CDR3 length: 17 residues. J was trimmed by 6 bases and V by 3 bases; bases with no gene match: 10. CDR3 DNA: TGTGCCAGCAGTTTTCCCGACAGGGGGCTGGATTATGAAAAACTGTTTTTT. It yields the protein CASSFPDRGLDYEKLFF.

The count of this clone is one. For the CDR3, the DNA is TGCGCCAGCAGCTTGGATGGGTTTCGCACAGATACGCAGTATTTT. This encodes CASSLDGFRTDTQYF. The gene calls are TRBV5-1 and TRBJ2-3, with D unresolved. The V end lost 0 bases, the J end lost 1 base, and 9 bases lay between the germline ends. Germline assignment: CDR1 SGHRS and CDR2 YFSETQ. The CDR3 has 15 amino acids. Based on the CDR3 plus reference TRBV5-1 and TRBJ2-3, the full variable domain is KAGVTQTPRYLIKTRGQQVTLSCSPISGHRSVSWYQQTPGQGLQFLFEYFSETQRNKGNFPGRFSGRQFSNSRSEMNVSTLELGDSALYLCASSLDGFRTDTQYFGPGTRLTVL.

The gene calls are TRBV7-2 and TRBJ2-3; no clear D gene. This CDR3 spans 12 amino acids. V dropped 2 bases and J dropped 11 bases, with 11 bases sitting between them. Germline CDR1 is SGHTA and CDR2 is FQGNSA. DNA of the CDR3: TGTGCCAGCAGCTTAACTTCTGATGGGCAGTATTTT. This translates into CASSLTSDGQYF.

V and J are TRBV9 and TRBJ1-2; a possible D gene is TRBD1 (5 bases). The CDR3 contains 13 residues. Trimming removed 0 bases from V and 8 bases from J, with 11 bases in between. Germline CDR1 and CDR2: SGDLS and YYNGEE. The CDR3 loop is CASSVAPEGGYTF. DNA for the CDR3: TGTGCCAGCAGCGTAGCACCAGAGGGGGGCTACACCTTC.

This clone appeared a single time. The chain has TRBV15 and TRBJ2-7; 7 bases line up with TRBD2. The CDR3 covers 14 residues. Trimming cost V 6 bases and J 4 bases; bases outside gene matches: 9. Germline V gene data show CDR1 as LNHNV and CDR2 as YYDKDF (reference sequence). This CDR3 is CATSGGGSSYEQYF. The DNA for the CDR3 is TGTGCCACCAGTGGTGGCGGGAGTTCGTACGAGCAGTACTTC.

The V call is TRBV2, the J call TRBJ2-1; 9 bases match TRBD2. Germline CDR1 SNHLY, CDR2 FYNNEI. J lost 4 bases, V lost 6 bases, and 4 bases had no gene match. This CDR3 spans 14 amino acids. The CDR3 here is CASSPSGDYNEQFF. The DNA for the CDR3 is TGTGCCAGCAGCCCTAGCGGGGATTACAATGAGCAGTTCTTC.

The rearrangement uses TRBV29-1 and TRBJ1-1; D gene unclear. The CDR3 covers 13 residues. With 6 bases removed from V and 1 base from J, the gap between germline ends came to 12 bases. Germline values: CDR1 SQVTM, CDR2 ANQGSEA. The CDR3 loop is CSVRVPQNTEAFF. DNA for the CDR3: TGCAGCGTCCGGGTCCCACAGAACACTGAAGCTTTCTTT.

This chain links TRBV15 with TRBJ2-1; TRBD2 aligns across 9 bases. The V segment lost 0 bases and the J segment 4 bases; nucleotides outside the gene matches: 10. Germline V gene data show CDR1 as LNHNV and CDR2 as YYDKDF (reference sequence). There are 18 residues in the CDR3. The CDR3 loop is CATSRDGATSGRYNEQFF. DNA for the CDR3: TGTGCCACCAGCAGAGATGGGGCGACTAGCGGACGATACAATGAGCAGTTCTTC.

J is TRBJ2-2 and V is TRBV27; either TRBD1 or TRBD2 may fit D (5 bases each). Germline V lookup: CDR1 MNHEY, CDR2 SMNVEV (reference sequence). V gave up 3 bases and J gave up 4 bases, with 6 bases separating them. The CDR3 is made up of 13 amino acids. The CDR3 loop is CASSFGGTGELFF. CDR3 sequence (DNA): TGTGCCAGCAGTTTTGGGGGCACCGGGGAGCTGTTTTTT.

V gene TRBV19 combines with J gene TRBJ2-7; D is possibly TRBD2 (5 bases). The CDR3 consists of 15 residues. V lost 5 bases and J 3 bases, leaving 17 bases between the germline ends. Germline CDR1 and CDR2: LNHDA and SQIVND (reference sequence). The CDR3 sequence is CASSPRSRDLYEQYF. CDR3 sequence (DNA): TGTGCCAGTAGTCCTCGAAGTCGGGATCTCTACGAGCAGTACTTC.

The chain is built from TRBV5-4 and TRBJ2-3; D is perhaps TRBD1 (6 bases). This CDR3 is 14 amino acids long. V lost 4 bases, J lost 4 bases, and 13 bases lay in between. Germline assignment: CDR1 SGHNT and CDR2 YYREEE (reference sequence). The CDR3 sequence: CASSLSGAADTQYF. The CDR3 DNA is TGTGCCAGCAGCCTGTCAGGGGCTGCAGATACGCAGTATTTT.

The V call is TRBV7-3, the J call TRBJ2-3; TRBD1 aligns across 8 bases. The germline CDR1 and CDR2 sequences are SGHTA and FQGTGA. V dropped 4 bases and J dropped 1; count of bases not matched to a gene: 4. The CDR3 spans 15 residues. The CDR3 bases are TGTGCCAGCAGCTCAACAGGGGGAGGCACAGATACGCAGTATTTT. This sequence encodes CASSSTGGGTDTQYF.

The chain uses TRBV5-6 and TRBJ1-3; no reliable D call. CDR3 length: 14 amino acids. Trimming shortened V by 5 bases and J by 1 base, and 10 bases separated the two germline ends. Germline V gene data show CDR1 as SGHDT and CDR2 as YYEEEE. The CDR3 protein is CASSFSRSGNTIYF. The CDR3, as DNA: TGTGCCAGCAGTTTCAGTCGTTCTGGAAACACCATATATTTT.

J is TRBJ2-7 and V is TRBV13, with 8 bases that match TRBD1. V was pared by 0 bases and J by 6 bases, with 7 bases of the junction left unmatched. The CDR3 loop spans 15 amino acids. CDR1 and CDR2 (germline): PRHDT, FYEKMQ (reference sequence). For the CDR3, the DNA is TGTGCCAGCAGCTTAGGTGGACAGGGTTATTGCGAGCAGTACTTC. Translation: CASSLGGQGYCEQYF.

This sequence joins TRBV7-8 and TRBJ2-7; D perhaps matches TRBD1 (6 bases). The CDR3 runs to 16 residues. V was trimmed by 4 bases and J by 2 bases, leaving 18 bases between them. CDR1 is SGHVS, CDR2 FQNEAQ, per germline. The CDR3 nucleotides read TGTGCCAGCAGCTCTGGGTGGCAGGGGCGACCCTACGAGCAGTACTTC. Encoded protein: CASSSGWQGRPYEQYF.